Below, 30 T cell receptor beta chains from the same sample are listed, as sequenced in a study of OX40 agonist ivuxolimab in advanced cancers. The protocol was immunoSEQ multiplex PCR, while the TCRdb copy is restricted to in-frame clones and leaves out a portion. The sample has 95,000 to 150,000 clones, about nine tenths seen once. Sequences were derived from CD4+ or CD8+ T cells sorted from blood, sampled in a trial of the OX40 agonist ivuxolimab. Receptors were obtained from an adult with an advanced solid tumor such as melanoma, head and neck, liver or kidney cancer.

The V gene is TRBV6-5, the J gene TRBJ2-5, with D possibly matching TRBD1 (6 bases). CDR1 is MNHEY and CDR2 is SVGAGI in the germline V gene. The length of the CDR3 is 13 residues. The ends were cut back, 6 bases at V and 5 bases at J, with 13 bases in the middle. CDR3 loop: CASRQGQLETQYF. The CDR3 DNA follows: TGTGCCAGCAGACAGGGACAACTGGAGACCCAGTACTTC.

The chain is built from TRBV19 and TRBJ2-4; 7 bases map to TRBD2. V was pared by 6 bases and J by 0 bases, with 8 bases of the junction left unmatched. This CDR3 comprises 16 residues. Germline V gene sequence: CDR1 LNHDA, CDR2 SQIVND (reference sequence). CDR3 in DNA: TGTGCCAGTAGCCTCGATTCGGGGGGAGCCAAAAACATTCAGTACTTC. Its translation is CASSLDSGGAKNIQYF.

V and J are TRBV12-5 and TRBJ1-4; 7 positions agree with TRBD1. This CDR3 is 16 amino acids long. V lost 6 bases to trimming and J lost 5 bases; unmatched junction nucleotides: 12. Per germline, CDR1 LGHNT and CDR2 FRNRAP. CDR3 coding DNA: TGTGCTAGTGGCCTTCACTCGGACAGGCCGAATGAAAAACTGTTTTTT. This encodes CASGLHSDRPNEKLFF. Looking up the rest from reference TRBV12-5 and TRBJ1-4 gives the full variable domain: DARVTQTPRHKVTEMGQEVTMRCQPILGHNTVFWYRQTMMQGLELLAYFRNRAPLDDSGMPKDRFSAEMPDATLATLKIQPSEPRDSAVYFCASGLHSDRPNEKLFFGSGTQLSVL.

The chain uses TRBV5-5 and TRBJ2-1, with D tentatively TRBD1 (6 bases). Germline lookup yields CDR1 SGHKS and CDR2 YYEKEE (reference sequence). Trimming pared 1 base from V and 9 bases from J, leaving 11 bases between. This CDR3 contains 13 residues. Here the CDR3 DNA reads TGTGCCAGCAGCTTGTACAGGGTAATTGAGCAGTTCTTC. It translates to CASSLYRVIEQFF.

The V gene is TRBV19, the J gene TRBJ2-5, with 11 bases matching TRBD1. The end of the DNA fits TRBJ2-7 better, so the J call may be wrong. CDR3 length equals 15 residues. The germline V gene has CDR1 LNHDA and CDR2 SQIVND (reference sequence). The CDR3 DNA reads TGTGCCAGTAGCCAATATGGGACAGGGGGCTACGAGCAGTACTTC. As protein: CASSQYGTGGYEQYF.

V gene TRBV18 combines with J gene TRBJ2-7, with D possibly TRBD2 on 5 matching bases. This CDR3 is 15 amino acids long. V lost 0 bases and J lost 3, with 12 bases in between. In germline, CDR1 is KGHSH, CDR2 LQKENI. The CDR3 DNA reads as TGTGCCAGCTCACCACCGTCTCTAGCTAGCTACGAGCAGTACTTC. Its protein is CASSPPSLASYEQYF. The whole variable domain, remainder taken from reference TRBV18 and TRBJ2-7, is NAGVMQNPRHLVRRRGQEARLRCSPMKGHSHVYWYRQLPEEGLKFMVYLQKENIIDESGMPKERFSAEFPKEGPSILRIQQVVRGDSAAYFCASSPPSLASYEQYFGPGTRLTVT.

CDR3 amino acids: CASSLLAAMNTEAFF. In nucleotides, the CDR3 is TGTGCCAGCAGTTTATTGGCAGCGATGAACACTGAAGCTTTCTTT. The chain is built from TRBV28 and TRBJ1-1; D is undetermined. CDR3 size: 15 residues. Germline V CDR1 and CDR2: MDHEN, SYDVKM. Trimming took off 1 base at V and 0 bases at J, with 9 bases between the two ends.

The chain joins TRBV2 to TRBJ1-5, with TRBD1 identical over 11 bases. This CDR3 contains 15 residues. V lost 5 bases, J lost 4 bases, and 4 bases stayed unmatched. Per germline, CDR1 SNHLY and CDR2 FYNNEI. The CDR3 loop reads CASSLGTGGNQPQHF. DNA for the CDR3: TGTGCCAGCAGTCTCGGGACAGGGGGGAATCAGCCCCAGCATTTT.

This clone was detected only a few times. The V call is TRBV5-4, the J call TRBJ1-2; D might be TRBD1 (6 bases). CDR1 SGHNT and CDR2 YYREEE come from the germline V gene (reference sequence). This CDR3 spans 15 amino acids. V lost 5 bases and J lost 4, with 18 bases in between. The CDR3 DNA follows: TGTGCCAGCAGTTGGGATCAGGGGATGGTCTATGGCTACACCTTC. Translation gives CASSWDQGMVYGYTF.

This chain connects TRBV9 to TRBJ2-3; 11 bases map to TRBD2. The germline V gene has CDR1 SGDLS and CDR2 YYNGEE. The CDR3 runs 15 residues. Trimming cost V 3 bases and J 5 bases; bases outside gene matches: 5. The CDR3 reads CASSGSGRAVDTQYF. The CDR3 DNA follows: TGTGCCAGCAGCGGTAGCGGGAGGGCCGTAGATACGCAGTATTTT.

The chain joins TRBV15 to TRBJ1-1; 8 bases are a match to TRBD1. This CDR3 is 14 amino acids long. V shed 2 bases, J shed 2 bases, and the junction held 1 base outside the gene matches. CDR1 and CDR2 from the germline V gene are LNHNV and YYDKDF (reference sequence). The CDR3 coding sequence is TGTGCCACCAGCAGACAGGGGGCAAACACTGAAGCTTTCTTT. Its translation is CATSRQGANTEAFF.

V usage is TRBV19 and J usage is TRBJ1-4; possibly TRBD1 for D (5 bases). The CDR3 has 14 residues. CDR1 LNHDA and CDR2 SQIVND come from the germline V gene (reference sequence). The ends were cut back, 4 bases at V and 4 bases at J, with 10 bases in the middle. The DNA for the CDR3 is TGTGCCAGTAGTACTCGACAGAATAATGAAAAACTGTTTTTT. Encoded protein: CASSTRQNNEKLFF.

V is TRBV19 and J is TRBJ1-1; perhaps TRBD1 as D (6 bases). With 5 bases removed from V and 2 bases from J, the gap between germline ends came to 15 bases. The CDR3 sequence is 15 residues long. Germline V gene sequence: CDR1 LNHDA, CDR2 SQIVND (reference sequence). DNA of the CDR3: TGTGCCAGTAGTGCCAAGACAGGACCTAACACTGAAGCTTTCTTT. This translates into CASSAKTGPNTEAFF.

V gene TRBV28 combines with J gene TRBJ2-5; D tentatively fits TRBD1 or TRBD2 (5 bases each). V shed 5 bases and J shed 5 bases, with 12 bases lying between them. The CDR3 covers 13 residues. The germline V gene encodes CDR1 MDHEN and CDR2 SYDVKM. The chain's CDR3 is CASSPGALETQYF. The CDR3 DNA is TGTGCCAGCAGTCCCGGGGCCTTGGAGACCCAGTACTTC.

In DNA form, the CDR3 reads TGTGCCAGCAGTCTGACTAGCGGGGGGGCCCCGAACACCGGGGAGCTGTTTTTT. It yields the protein CASSLTSGGAPNTGELFF. The rearrangement joins TRBV2 to TRBJ2-2; 14 positions match TRBD2. J was trimmed by 0 bases and V by 5 bases; bases with no gene match: 5. The CDR3 runs to 18 residues. Germline CDR1 is SNHLY and CDR2 is FYNNEI.

V gene TRBV28 combines with J gene TRBJ1-3; D may be TRBD1 (5 bases). Per germline, CDR1 MDHEN and CDR2 SYDVKM. V was cut by 2 bases and J by 0 bases, with 14 bases left in between. This CDR3 has 17 residues. DNA of the CDR3: TGTGCCAGCAGTTTAGTGACAGCCAGCCACTCTGGAAACACCATATATTTT. The encoded protein is CASSLVTASHSGNTIYF.

The V and J genes are TRBV5-1 and TRBJ1-5; 7 bases match TRBD1. Germline CDR1 reads SGHRS; CDR2 reads YFSETQ. CDR3 length: 15 amino acids. The V segment lost 0 bases and the J segment 1 base; nucleotides outside the gene matches: 1. CDR3 loop: CASSLAGQSNQPQHF. CDR3 DNA sequence: TGCGCCAGCAGCTTGGCGGGACAGAGCAATCAGCCCCAGCATTTT.

The V call is TRBV28, the J call TRBJ1-2; the D gene is possibly TRBD1 (6 bases). Germline CDR1 and CDR2: MDHEN and SYDVKM. V dropped 3 bases and J dropped 4 bases, with 15 bases sitting between them. CDR3 length equals 15 residues. As DNA, the CDR3 is TGTGCCAGCAGTTTTCACGGGGGCCCCGTCTATGGCTACACCTTC. Residues: CASSFHGGPVYGYTF.

Concerning this clone: Other DNA sequences in the same sample also yield this CDR3. This sequence joins TRBV5-1 and TRBJ2-7, with TRBD2 matching 16 bases. The germline CDR1 and CDR2 sequences are SGHRS and YFSETQ. V shed 7 bases and J 7 bases; nucleotides not matched to a gene: 17. This CDR3 is built from 18 residues. The CDR3 bases are TGCGCCAGCTCCATACCGGGACTAGCGGGAGGGCCTTTCAGTGAGCAGTACTTC. This sequence encodes CASSIPGLAGGPFSEQYF. Variable domain in full (rest from reference TRBV5-1 and TRBJ2-7): KAGVTQTPRYLIKTRGQQVTLSCSPISGHRSVSWYQQTPGQGLQFLFEYFSETQRNKGNFPGRFSGRQFSNSRSEMNVSTLELGDSALYLCASSIPGLAGGPFSEQYFGPGTRLTVT.

The chain uses TRBV6-5 and TRBJ2-7; D gene ambiguous. The CDR3 contains 15 residues. Deletions cut 0 bases from V and 3 bases from J, with 12 bases between. Germline V gene data show CDR1 as MNHEY and CDR2 as SVGAGI. CDR3 coding DNA: TGTGCCAGCAGTTACTCGGAAAAGGGAAGCTACGAGCAGTACTTC. This sequence encodes CASSYSEKGSYEQYF.

The J gene is TRBJ1-3, the V gene TRBV6-5; possible D gene TRBD1, 5 bases. V gave up 4 bases and J gave up 1 base, with 14 bases separating them. CDR3 size: 16 residues. CDR1 MNHEY and CDR2 SVGAGI come from the germline V gene. The CDR3 protein is CASSSHGRGSGNTIYF. CDR3 nucleotides: TGTGCCAGCAGTTCCCACGGTAGGGGATCTGGAAACACCATATATTTT.

The gene calls are TRBV9 and TRBJ2-5; D gene unclear. The J call may not be correct, given that the DNA end is closer to TRBJ2-7. Germline CDR1 is SGDLS and CDR2 is YYNGEE. The CDR3 is made up of 14 amino acids. This chain's CDR3 is CASSVSDVSYEQYF. CDR3 DNA: TGTGCCAGCAGCGTGTCGGACGTTTCCTACGAGCAGTACTTC.

This clone has just one count. The J gene is TRBJ2-5, the V gene TRBV27; 8 positions agree with TRBD1. CDR1 and CDR2 (germline): MNHEY, SMNVEV (reference sequence). Trimming cost V 3 bases and J 4 bases; bases outside gene matches: 4. The CDR3 covers 14 residues. The CDR3 DNA follows: TGTGCCAGCAGTTTCTCAGGGGGCGCAGAGACCCAGTACTTC. Translating gives CASSFSGGAETQYF.

This chain uses TRBV19 with TRBJ2-3; 12 nucleotides align to TRBD2. V was pared by 6 bases and J by 2 bases, with 6 bases of the junction left unmatched. The CDR3 runs 16 residues. Per germline, CDR1 LNHDA and CDR2 SQIVND (reference sequence). CDR3 DNA: TGTGCCAGTAGGCGACTAGCGGGAGAGGCCACAGATACGCAGTATTTT. It is translated as CASRRLAGEATDTQYF.

V and J are TRBV19 and TRBJ1-5; the D gene is possibly TRBD1 (5 bases). V dropped 3 bases and J dropped 3 bases, with 12 bases sitting between them. This CDR3 is built from 15 residues. The germline gives CDR1 LNHDA, CDR2 SQIVND (reference sequence). The CDR3 DNA reads as TGTGCCAGTAGTATGTATCAGGGTAACAATCAGCCCCAGCATTTT. This gives the protein CASSMYQGNNQPQHF.

The genes are TRBV15 and TRBJ2-5; 9 nucleotides align to TRBD1. The DNA end lines up better with TRBJ2-7; the J call may be wrong. From germline, CDR1 is LNHNV and CDR2 YYDKDF (reference sequence). The CDR3 sequence is 16 residues long. In DNA form, the CDR3 reads TGTGCCACCAGCAGGGTTCCGGGACAGGGTACCTACGAGCAGTACTTC. Amino acids: CATSRVPGQGTYEQYF.

The rearrangement joins TRBV2 to TRBJ1-1, with D perhaps matching TRBD1 (5 bases). The V gene lost 6 bases and the J gene lost 4 bases, with 18 bases spanning the gap. This CDR3 spans 15 amino acids. Germline V gene lookup returns CDR1 SNHLY and CDR2 FYNNEI. The CDR3 DNA follows: TGTGCCAGCAGGCCCTCAGGGTTGGTCGCCACTGAAGCTTTCTTT. Protein sequence: CASRPSGLVATEAFF.

The genes are TRBV7-9 and TRBJ2-7; 9 positions match TRBD1. The CDR3 has 16 amino acids. The V and J ends lost 7 bases and 4 bases, in that order; junction bases with no gene match: 14. Per the germline V gene, CDR1 is SEHNR and CDR2 is FQNEAQ (reference sequence). The CDR3 here is CASTTEPGTGLYEQYF. The CDR3 DNA reads as TGTGCCAGCACCACCGAACCCGGGACAGGGTTATACGAGCAGTACTTC.

This chain uses TRBV7-2 with TRBJ1-2, with D tentatively TRBD1 (5 bases). The CDR3 loop spans 11 amino acids. Trimming cost V 5 bases and J 9 bases, with 10 bases left between them. Germline V gives CDR1 SGHTA, CDR2 FQGNSA. The CDR3 sequence: CASSIRDRYTF. DNA for the CDR3: TGTGCCAGCAGCATCCGGGACCGCTACACCTTC.

The chain couples TRBV19 to TRBJ2-7; D unclear. Germline V gene sequence: CDR1 LNHDA, CDR2 SQIVND (reference sequence). V shed 9 bases and J shed 2 bases, with 17 bases lying between them. The CDR3 covers 14 residues. The CDR3 bases are TGTGCCAGCGCAACAAGAACGACACCCTACGAGCAGTACTTC. It specifies CASATRTTPYEQYF.